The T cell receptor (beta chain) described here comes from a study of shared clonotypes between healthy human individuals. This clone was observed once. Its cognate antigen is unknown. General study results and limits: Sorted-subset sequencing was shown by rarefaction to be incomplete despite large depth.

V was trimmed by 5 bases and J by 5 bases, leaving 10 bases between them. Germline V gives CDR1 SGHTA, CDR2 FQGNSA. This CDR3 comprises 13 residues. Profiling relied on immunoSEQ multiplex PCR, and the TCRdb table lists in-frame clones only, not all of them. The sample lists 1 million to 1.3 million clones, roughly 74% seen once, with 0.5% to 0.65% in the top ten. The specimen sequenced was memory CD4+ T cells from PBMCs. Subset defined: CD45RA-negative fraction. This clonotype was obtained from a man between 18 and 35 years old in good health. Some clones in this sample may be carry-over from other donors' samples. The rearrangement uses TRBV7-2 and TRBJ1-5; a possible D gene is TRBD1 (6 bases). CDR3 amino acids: CASSTEGDQPQHF. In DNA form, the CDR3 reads TGTGCCAGCAGCACTGAGGGGGATCAGCCCCAGCATTTT.